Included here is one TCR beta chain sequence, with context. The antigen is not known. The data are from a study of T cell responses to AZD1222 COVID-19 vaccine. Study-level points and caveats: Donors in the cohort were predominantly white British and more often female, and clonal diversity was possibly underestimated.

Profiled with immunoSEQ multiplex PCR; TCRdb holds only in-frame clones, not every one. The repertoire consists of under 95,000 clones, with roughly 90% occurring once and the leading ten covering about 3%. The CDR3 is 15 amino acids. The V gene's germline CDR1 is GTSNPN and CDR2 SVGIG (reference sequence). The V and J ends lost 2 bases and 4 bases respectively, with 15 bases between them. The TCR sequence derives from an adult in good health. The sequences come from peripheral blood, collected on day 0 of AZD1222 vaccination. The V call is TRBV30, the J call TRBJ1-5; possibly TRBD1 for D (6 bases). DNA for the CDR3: TGTGCCTGGAGTACCGGGACACAGTGGAATCAGCCCCAGCATTTT. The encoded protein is CAWSTGTQWNQPQHF.